Listed below are T cell receptor beta chains from one sample, sequenced in a study of OX40 agonist ivuxolimab in advanced cancers. Some clones are missing from TCRdb's copy, which holds only in-frame ones; the method was immunoSEQ multiplex PCR. This table has tens of thousands of clones, approximately 80% appearing once. The starting material was CD4+ or CD8+ T cells sorted from blood, obtained in a trial of the OX40 agonist ivuxolimab. The receptor set was obtained from an adult with an advanced solid tumor such as melanoma, head and neck, liver or kidney cancer. CDR3s include the opening cysteine and the closing phenylalanine or tryptophan. A D gene is named only where the DNA matches it firmly. Where a row states a size, it is once, few, many or the class of an expanded clone; other rows omit it.

d_call j_call clone_size v_call cdr3_nt cdr3_aa
- TRBJ1-6 - TRBV6-6 TGTGCCAGCAGTTACATTCAGGGGACAAATTCACCCCTCCACTTT CASSYIQGTNSPLHF
TRBD2 TRBJ2-1 - TRBV7-9 TGTGCCAGCAAACTAGCGGGGGACAATGAGCAGTTCTTC CASKLAGDNEQFF
- TRBJ1-3 - TRBV29-1 TGCAGCGTGGGGACGGAGACTGGAAACACCATATATTTT CSVGTETGNTIYF
- TRBJ1-2 once TRBV20-1 TGCAGTGCTAGAGATTACGGCTACACCTTC CSARDYGYTF
TRBD1 TRBJ1-2 few TRBV4-1 TGCGCCAGCAGCCAAGTGGATTTCGTTGGGACAGCTAACTATGGCTACACCTTC CASSQVDFVGTANYGYTF
- TRBJ2-2 - TRBV19 TGTGCCAGTAGTATCGGGGAATGGACCGGGGAGCTGTTTTTT CASSIGEWTGELFF
TRBD1 TRBJ2-7 - TRBV29-1 TGCAGCGTTCGAGGGGGCGACGAGCAGTACTTC CSVRGGDEQYF
TRBD1 TRBJ2-2 - TRBV7-2 TGTGCCAGCAGCTTCAGAGGGGGCATCGGGAACACCGGGGAGCTGTTTTTT CASSFRGGIGNTGELFF
- TRBJ2-7 once TRBV5-1 TGCGCCAGCAGCTTGGGCCCTGAGCAGTACTTC CASSLGPEQYF
TRBD2 TRBJ2-2 - TRBV6-1 TGTGCCAGCAGTGAACTCGCGGGGGGGCCTAGCGGGGAGCTGTTTTTT CASSELAGGPSGELFF
TRBD2 TRBJ2-4 - TRBV10-2 TGCGCCAGCAGATACGGACTAGCGGGGCACATGGACATTCAGTACTTC CASRYGLAGHMDIQYF
- TRBJ1-6 - TRBV14 TGTGCCAGCAAACGGGAGTCCAATAATTCACCCCTCCACTTT CASKRESNNSPLHF
- TRBJ2-1 - TRBV15 TGTGCCACCAGCGGTTCCGGGACGGAAAATGAGCAGTTCTTC CATSGSGTENEQFF
- TRBJ1-2 once TRBV28 TGTGCCAGCGAGGGGGGGACGTATGGCTACACCTTC CASEGGTYGYTF
- TRBJ1-1 - TRBV4-1 TGCGCCAGCAGCCAAGATGTTACGGGTGGGAGGACTGAAGCTTTCTTT CASSQDVTGGRTEAFF
- TRBJ2-5 - TRBV7-5 TGTGCCAGAAGCGAACGGGACTTCCAGAGAGAGACCCAGTACTTC CARSERDFQRETQYF
TRBD1 TRBJ1-4 - TRBV27 TGTGCCAGCAGGGAATCCGGGACAGGCTATGAAAAACTGTTTTTT CASRESGTGYEKLFF
TRBD2 TRBJ2-3 - TRBV30 TGTGCCTGGAGTGTGGTGGCGGGGGAAACGCAGTATTTT CAWSVVAGETQYF
TRBD1 TRBJ1-1 - TRBV7-6 TGTGCCAGCAGCTTAGTGGGGACAGGGGAGGCTTTCTTT CASSLVGTGEAFF
- TRBJ2-3 - TRBV20-1 TGCAGTGCTAATTTCTATGATACGCAGTATTTT CSANFYDTQYF
- TRBJ1-1 few TRBV27 TGTGCCAGCAGTTTCGGACACCGGAACACTGAAGCTTTCTTT CASSFGHRNTEAFF
TRBD2 TRBJ2-4 - TRBV9 TGTGCCAGCAGCCGGGGGGATCAGTCGGCCAAAAACATTCAGTACTTC CASSRGDQSAKNIQYF